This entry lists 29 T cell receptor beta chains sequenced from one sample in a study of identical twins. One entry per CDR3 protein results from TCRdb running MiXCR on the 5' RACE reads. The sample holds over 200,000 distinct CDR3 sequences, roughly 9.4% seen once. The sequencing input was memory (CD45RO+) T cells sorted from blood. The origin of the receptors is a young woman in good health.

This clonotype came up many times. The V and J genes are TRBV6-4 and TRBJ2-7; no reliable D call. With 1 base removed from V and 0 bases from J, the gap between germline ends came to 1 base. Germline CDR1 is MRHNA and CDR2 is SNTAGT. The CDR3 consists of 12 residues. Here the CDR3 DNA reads TGTGCCAGCAGTGACTACTCCTACGAGCAGTACTTC. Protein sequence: CASSDYSYEQYF.

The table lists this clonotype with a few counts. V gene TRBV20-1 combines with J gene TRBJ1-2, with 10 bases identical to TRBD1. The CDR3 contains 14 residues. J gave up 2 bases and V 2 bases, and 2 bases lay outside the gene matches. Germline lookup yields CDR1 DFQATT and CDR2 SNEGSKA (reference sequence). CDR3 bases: TGCAGTGCTAGAAAGGGACAGGGGAACTATGGCTACACCTTC. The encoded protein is CSARKGQGNYGYTF.

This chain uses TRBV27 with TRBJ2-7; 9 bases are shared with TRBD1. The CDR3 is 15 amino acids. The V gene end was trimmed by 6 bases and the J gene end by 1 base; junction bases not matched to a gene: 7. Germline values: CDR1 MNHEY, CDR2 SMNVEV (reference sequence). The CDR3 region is CASSSGQGISYEQYF. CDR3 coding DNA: TGTGCCAGCAGCTCCGGACAGGGGATATCCTACGAGCAGTACTTC.

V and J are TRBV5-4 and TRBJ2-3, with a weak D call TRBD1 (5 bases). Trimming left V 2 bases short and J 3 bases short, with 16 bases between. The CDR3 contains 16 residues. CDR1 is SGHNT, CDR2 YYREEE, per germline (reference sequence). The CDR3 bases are TGTGCCAGCAGCTTCGGCCGCGAGGCAGGGACAGATACGCAGTATTTT. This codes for CASSFGREAGTDTQYF.

CDR3 region: CASSQDRGGGWEQYF. DNA for the CDR3: TGTGCCAGCAGCCAAGATCGAGGGGGGGGATGGGAGCAGTACTTC. The rearrangement links TRBV3-1 to TRBJ2-7, with D perhaps matching TRBD2 (7 bases). V lost 0 bases and J lost 7, with 16 bases in between. Germline V gives CDR1 LGHDT, CDR2 YNNKEL (reference sequence). The CDR3 covers 15 residues.

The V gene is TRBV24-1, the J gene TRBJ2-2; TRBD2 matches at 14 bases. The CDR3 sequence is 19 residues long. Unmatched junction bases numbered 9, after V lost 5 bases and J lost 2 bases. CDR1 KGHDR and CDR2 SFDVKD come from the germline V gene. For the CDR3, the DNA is TGTGCCACCAGTGCCCGCACGGGACTAGCGGGGGTAAACACCGGGGAGCTGTTTTTT. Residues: CATSARTGLAGVNTGELFF.

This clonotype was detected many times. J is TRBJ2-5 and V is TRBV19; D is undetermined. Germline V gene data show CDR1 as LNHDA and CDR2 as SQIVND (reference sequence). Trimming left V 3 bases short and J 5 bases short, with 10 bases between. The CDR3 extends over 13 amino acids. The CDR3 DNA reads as TGTGCCAGTAGTATGTTCCTCCGGGAGACCCAGTACTTC. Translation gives CASSMFLRETQYF.

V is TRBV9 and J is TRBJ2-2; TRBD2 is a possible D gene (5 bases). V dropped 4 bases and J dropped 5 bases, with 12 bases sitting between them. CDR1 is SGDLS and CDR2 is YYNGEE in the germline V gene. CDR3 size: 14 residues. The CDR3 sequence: CASSPTGSTGELFF. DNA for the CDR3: TGTGCCAGCAGCCCTACGGGGAGTACCGGGGAGCTGTTTTTT.

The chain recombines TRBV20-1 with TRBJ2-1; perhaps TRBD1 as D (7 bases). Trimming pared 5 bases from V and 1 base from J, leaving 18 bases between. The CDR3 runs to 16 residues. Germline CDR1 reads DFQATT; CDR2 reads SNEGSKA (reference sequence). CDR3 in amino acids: CSAQKNRGGSYNEQFF. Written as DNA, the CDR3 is TGCAGTGCTCAAAAGAACAGGGGAGGTTCCTACAATGAGCAGTTCTTC.

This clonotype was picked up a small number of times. The CDR3 DNA reads as TGTGCCAGCAGCTTGCCCGGGGGGTCCGGCTACACCTTC. Protein product: CASSLPGGSGYTF. The chain links TRBV5-6 to TRBJ1-2; D might be TRBD1 (5 bases). CDR3 length: 13 residues. Germline lookup yields CDR1 SGHDT and CDR2 YYEEEE. Trimming took 1 base from V and 8 from J, leaving 12 bases between them.

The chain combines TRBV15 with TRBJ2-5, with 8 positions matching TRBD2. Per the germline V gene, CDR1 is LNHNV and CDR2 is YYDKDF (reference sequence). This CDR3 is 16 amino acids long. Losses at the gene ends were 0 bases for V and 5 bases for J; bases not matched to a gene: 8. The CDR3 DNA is TGTGCCACCAGCAGAGATCGGGGTAGCGGGGCGGAGACCCAGTACTTC. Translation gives CATSRDRGSGAETQYF.

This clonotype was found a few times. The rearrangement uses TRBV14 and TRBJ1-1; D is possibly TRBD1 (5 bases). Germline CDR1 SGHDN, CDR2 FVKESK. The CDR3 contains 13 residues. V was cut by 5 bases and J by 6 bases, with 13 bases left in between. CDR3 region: CASSGDLGAEAFF. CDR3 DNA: TGTGCCAGCAGCGGGGACCTTGGCGCTGAAGCTTTCTTT. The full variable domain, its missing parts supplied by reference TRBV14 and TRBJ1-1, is EAGVTQFPSHSVIEKGQTVTLRCDPISGHDNLYWYRRVMGKEIKFLLHFVKESKQDESGMPNNRFLAERTGGTYSTLKVQPAELEDSGVYFCASSGDLGAEAFFGQGTRLTVV.

The CDR3 region has the DNA TGTGCCAGCAGTGCATACAGCGTCCCAGGTTTACCGAAAGAAGAGACCCAGTACTTC. Its translation: CASSAYSVPGLPKEETQYF. This sequence joins TRBV6-1 and TRBJ2-5; D ambiguous. Germline CDR1 reads MNHNS; CDR2 reads SASEGT. The CDR3 is made up of 19 amino acids. Trimming left V 4 bases short and J 3 bases short, with 27 bases between.

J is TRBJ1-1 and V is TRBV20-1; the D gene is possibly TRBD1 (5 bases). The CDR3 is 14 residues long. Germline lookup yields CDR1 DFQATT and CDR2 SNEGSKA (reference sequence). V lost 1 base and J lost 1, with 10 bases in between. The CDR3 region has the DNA TGCAGTGCTAGAGGACGACAGCGGAACACTGAAGCTTTCTTT. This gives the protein CSARGRQRNTEAFF.

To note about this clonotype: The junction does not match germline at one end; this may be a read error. CDR3 coding DNA: TGCGCCAGCACCAGGGAGGGGAACCCCGGGGAGCTGTTTTTT. It codes for CASTREGNPGELFF. V gene TRBV5-1 combines with J gene TRBJ2-2; 7 bases are shared with TRBD2. This CDR3 is 14 amino acids long. Germline CDR1 is SGHRS and CDR2 is YFSETQ. Drawing the rest from reference TRBV5-1 and TRBJ2-2, the complete variable domain is KAGVTQTPRYLIKTRGQQVTLSCSPISGHRSVSWYQQTPGQGLQFLFEYFSETQRNKGNFPGRFSGRQFSNSRSEMNVSTLELGDSALYLCASTREGNPGELFFGEGSRLTVL.

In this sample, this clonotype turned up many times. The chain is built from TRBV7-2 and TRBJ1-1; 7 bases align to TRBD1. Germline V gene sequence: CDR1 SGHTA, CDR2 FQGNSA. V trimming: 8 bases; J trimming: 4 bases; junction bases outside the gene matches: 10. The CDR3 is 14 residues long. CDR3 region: CASGKGGAGTEAFF. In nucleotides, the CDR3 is TGTGCCAGCGGCAAAGGGGGCGCGGGCACTGAAGCTTTCTTT. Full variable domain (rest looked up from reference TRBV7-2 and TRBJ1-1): GAGVSQSPSNKVTEKGKDVELRCDPISGHTALYWYRQSLGQGLEFLIYFQGNSAPDKSGLPSDRFSAERTGGSVSTLTIQRTQQEDSAVYLCASGKGGAGTEAFFGQGTRLTVV.

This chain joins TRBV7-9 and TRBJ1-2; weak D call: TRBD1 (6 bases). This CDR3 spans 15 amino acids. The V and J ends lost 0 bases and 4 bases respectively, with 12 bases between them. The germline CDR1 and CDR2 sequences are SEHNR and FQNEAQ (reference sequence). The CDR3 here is CASSLARGGTYGYTF. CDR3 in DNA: TGTGCCAGCAGCTTAGCCAGGGGAGGCACCTATGGCTACACCTTC.

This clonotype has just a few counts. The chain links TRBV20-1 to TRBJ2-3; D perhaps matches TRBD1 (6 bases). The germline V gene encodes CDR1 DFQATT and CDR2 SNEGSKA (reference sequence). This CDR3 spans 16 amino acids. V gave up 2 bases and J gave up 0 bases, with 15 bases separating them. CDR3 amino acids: CSARTGWAESTDTQYF. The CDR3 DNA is TGCAGTGCTAGAACAGGGTGGGCGGAGAGCACAGATACGCAGTATTTT.

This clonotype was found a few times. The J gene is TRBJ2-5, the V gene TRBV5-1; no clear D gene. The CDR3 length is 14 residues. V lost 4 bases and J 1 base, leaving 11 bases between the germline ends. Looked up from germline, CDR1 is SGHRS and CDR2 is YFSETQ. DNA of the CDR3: TGCGCCAGCAGCGCTACGGCCGGCCAAGAGACCCAGTACTTC. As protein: CASSATAGQETQYF.

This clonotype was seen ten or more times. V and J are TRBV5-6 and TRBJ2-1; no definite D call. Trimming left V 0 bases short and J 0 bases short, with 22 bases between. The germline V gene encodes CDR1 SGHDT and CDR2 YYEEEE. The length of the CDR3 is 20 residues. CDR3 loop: CASSLVADLFRESSYNEQFF. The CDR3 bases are TGTGCCAGCAGCTTGGTAGCAGATCTCTTTAGGGAAAGCTCCTACAATGAGCAGTTCTTC.

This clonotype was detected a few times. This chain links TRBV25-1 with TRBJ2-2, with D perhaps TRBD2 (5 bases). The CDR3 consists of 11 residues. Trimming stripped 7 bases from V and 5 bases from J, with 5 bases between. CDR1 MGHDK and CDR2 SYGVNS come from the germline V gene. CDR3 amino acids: CASTGTGELFF. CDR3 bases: TGTGCCAGCACGGGAACCGGGGAGCTGTTTTTT.

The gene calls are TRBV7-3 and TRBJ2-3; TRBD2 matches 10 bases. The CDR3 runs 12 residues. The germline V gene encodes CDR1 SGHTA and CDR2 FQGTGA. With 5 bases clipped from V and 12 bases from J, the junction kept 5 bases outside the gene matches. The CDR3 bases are TGTGCCAGCAGCGACGGACTAGCGGAACAGTATTTT. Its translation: CASSDGLAEQYF.

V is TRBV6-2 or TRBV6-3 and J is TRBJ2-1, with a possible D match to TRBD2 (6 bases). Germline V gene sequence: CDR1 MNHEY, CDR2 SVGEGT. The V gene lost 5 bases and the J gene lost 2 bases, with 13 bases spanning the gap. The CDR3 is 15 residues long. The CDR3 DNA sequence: TGTGCCAGCAGTGGAAGGAGGGCGGCCTACAATGAGCAGTTCTTC. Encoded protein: CASSGRRAAYNEQFF.

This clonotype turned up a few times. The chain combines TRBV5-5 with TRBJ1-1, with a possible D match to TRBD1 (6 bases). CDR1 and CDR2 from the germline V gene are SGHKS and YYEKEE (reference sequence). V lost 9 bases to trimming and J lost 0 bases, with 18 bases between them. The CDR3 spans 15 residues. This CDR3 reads CATRGGAGMNTEAFF. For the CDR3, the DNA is TGTGCCACCCGGGGGGGCGCAGGGATGAACACTGAAGCTTTCTTT.

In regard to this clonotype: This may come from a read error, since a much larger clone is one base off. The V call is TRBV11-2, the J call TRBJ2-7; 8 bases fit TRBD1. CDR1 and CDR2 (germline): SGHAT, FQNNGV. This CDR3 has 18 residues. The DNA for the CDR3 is TGTGCCAGCAGCTCAGTCTCCCGAGACAGGGGAATGACCTACGAGCGGTACTTC. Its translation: CASSSVSRDRGMTYERYF.

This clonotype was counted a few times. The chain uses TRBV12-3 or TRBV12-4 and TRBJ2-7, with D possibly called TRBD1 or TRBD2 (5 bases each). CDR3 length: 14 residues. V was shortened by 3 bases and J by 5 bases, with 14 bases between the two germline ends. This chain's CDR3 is CASSFGGTSNEQYF. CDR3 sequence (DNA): TGTGCCAGCAGTTTTGGTGGGACCTCTAACGAGCAGTACTTC.

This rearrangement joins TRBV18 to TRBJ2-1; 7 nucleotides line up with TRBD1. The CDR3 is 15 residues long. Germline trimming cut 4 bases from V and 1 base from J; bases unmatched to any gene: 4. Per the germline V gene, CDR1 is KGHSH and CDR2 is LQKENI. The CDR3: CASSLDRTSYNEQFF. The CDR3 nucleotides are TGTGCCAGCTCACTGGACAGGACATCCTACAATGAGCAGTTCTTC.

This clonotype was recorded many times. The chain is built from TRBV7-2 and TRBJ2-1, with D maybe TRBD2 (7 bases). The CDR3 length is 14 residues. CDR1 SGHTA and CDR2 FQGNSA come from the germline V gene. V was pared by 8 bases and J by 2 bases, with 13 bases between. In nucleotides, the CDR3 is TGTGCCAGCCGGGGGGCCTCGCCCTACAATGAGCAGTTCTTC. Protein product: CASRGASPYNEQFF. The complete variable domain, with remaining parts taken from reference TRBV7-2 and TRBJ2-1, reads GAGVSQSPSNKVTEKGKDVELRCDPISGHTALYWYRQSLGQGLEFLIYFQGNSAPDKSGLPSDRFSAERTGGSVSTLTIQRTQQEDSAVYLCASRGASPYNEQFFGPGTRLTVL.

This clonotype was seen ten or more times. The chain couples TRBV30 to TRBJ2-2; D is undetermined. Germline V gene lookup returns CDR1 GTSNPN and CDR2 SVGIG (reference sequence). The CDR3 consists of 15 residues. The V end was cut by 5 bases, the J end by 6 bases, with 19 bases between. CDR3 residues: CAWLDRSRSSGELFF. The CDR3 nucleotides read TGTGCCTGGCTAGACCGGAGTCGTAGTTCCGGGGAGCTGTTTTTT.